The 30 T cell receptor beta chains below were found in one sample sequenced in a study of blood T cell repertoires in COVID-19. Clones were sequenced by immunoSEQ multiplex PCR, and TCRdb holds only the in-frame ones, with some missing. The sample has 160,000 or so clones; about 92% are singletons. Source material: peripheral blood. All receptors derive from a woman in her fifties or sixties with COVID-19, enrolled during active disease.

This chain uses TRBV18 with TRBJ1-1; TRBD1 might be the D (6 bases). Germline V gene sequence: CDR1 KGHSH, CDR2 LQKENI. The CDR3 runs to 15 residues. Trimming left V 2 bases short and J 6 bases short, with 16 bases between. CDR3 residues: CASSPFGVQGSEAFF. The CDR3 nucleotides read TGTGCCAGCTCACCATTCGGAGTACAGGGCTCTGAAGCTTTCTTT.

This chain links TRBV7-8 with TRBJ2-2, with a weak D call TRBD1 (6 bases). The CDR3 is made up of 14 amino acids. With 5 bases removed from V and 1 base from J, the gap between germline ends came to 8 bases. Germline V gene sequence: CDR1 SGHVS, CDR2 FQNEAQ. The CDR3 DNA follows: TGTGCCAGCAGCGGGGGACAGAACACCGGGGAGCTGTTTTTT. It codes for CASSGGQNTGELFF. Based on the CDR3 plus reference TRBV7-8 and TRBJ2-2, the full variable domain is GAGVSQSPRYKVAKRGQDVALRCDPISGHVSLFWYQQALGQGPEFLTYFQNEAQLDKSGLPSDRFFAERPEGSVSTLKIQRTQQEDSAVYLCASSGGQNTGELFFGEGSRLTVL.

This clone appeared a single time. The chain links TRBV11-2 to TRBJ1-1, with D perhaps TRBD1 (5 bases). This CDR3 is 19 amino acids long. CDR1 is SGHAT and CDR2 is FQNNGV in the germline V gene. Trimming removed 5 bases from V and 0 bases from J, with 25 bases in between. The CDR3 sequence is CASSLGEGALIRMNTEAFF. In DNA form, the CDR3 reads TGTGCCAGCAGCCTAGGGGAAGGGGCACTGATAAGAATGAACACTGAAGCTTTCTTT.

This sequence joins TRBV4-1 and TRBJ1-1, with D perhaps matching TRBD1 (5 bases). Trimming shortened V by 6 bases and J by 1 base, and 15 bases separated the two germline ends. The CDR3 sequence is 15 residues long. CDR1 and CDR2 from the germline V gene are MGHRA and YSYEKL. CDR3 sequence (DNA): TGCGCCAGCAGGCCCTTGCCGCAGGGGAACACTGAAGCTTTCTTT. It is translated as CASRPLPQGNTEAFF.

The chain has TRBV19 and TRBJ1-3; 7 bases align to TRBD1. The germline CDR1 and CDR2 sequences are LNHDA and SQIVND (reference sequence). The ends lost 10 bases at V and 8 bases at J; junction bases unmatched: 17. This CDR3 contains 15 residues. The chain's CDR3 is CATKKQGNELDTIYF. The CDR3, as DNA: TGTGCCACGAAAAAACAGGGGAATGAATTAGACACCATATATTTT.

This rearrangement joins TRBV11-2 to TRBJ2-5, with TRBD1 matching over 7 bases. Germline V gene lookup returns CDR1 SGHAT and CDR2 FQNNGV. With 3 bases clipped from V and 3 bases from J, the junction kept 4 bases outside the gene matches. This CDR3 has 14 residues. This chain's CDR3 is CASSLAGTEETQYF. In DNA form, the CDR3 reads TGTGCCAGCAGCTTGGCCGGGACAGAAGAGACCCAGTACTTC.

The chain employs TRBV7-8 and TRBJ2-2; 15 bases match TRBD2. The junction had 9 bases not matched to a gene; V was cut back by 7 bases and J by 6 bases. Per germline, CDR1 SGHVS and CDR2 FQNEAQ. The CDR3 length is 17 residues. CDR3 region: CASTRTSGGAAAGELFF. The CDR3, as DNA: TGTGCCAGCACTAGGACTAGCGGGGGGGCCGCGGCCGGGGAGCTGTTTTTT.

V and J are TRBV3-1 (or the pseudogene TRBV3-2) and TRBJ1-5, with a weak D call TRBD1 (6 bases). The CDR3 is 13 amino acids. CDR1 is LGHDT, CDR2 YNNKEL, per germline (reference sequence). Between the trimmed V and J ends, which lost 5 bases and 7 bases, there was a span of 12 bases. In DNA form, the CDR3 reads TGTGCCAGCAGCGCAGGGGTTGGCCAGCCCCAGCATTTT. Residues: CASSAGVGQPQHF.

V usage is TRBV3-1 (or the pseudogene TRBV3-2) and J usage is TRBJ2-7; no firm D call. The germline V and J ends were trimmed by 7 bases and 1 base, with 11 bases remaining between them. Germline CDR1 is LGHDT and CDR2 is YNNKEL (reference sequence). CDR3 length equals 13 residues. In DNA form, the CDR3 reads TGTGCCAGCACTAAGTCGTCGTCCTACGAGCAGTACTTC. Protein sequence: CASTKSSSYEQYF.

J is TRBJ2-1 and V is TRBV2, with 9 bases identical to TRBD2. Germline lookup yields CDR1 SNHLY and CDR2 FYNNEI. V lost 8 bases and J lost 5; bases outside the gene matches: 4. The CDR3 loop spans 13 amino acids. CDR3 sequence reads: CASVASGDNEQFF. The DNA for the CDR3 is TGTGCCAGCGTCGCTAGCGGGGACAATGAGCAGTTCTTC.

The gene calls are TRBV4-2 and TRBJ2-3, with TRBD2 matching 7 bases. V lost 2 bases to trimming and J lost 5 bases; unmatched junction nucleotides: 4. The CDR3 consists of 14 residues. The V gene's germline CDR1 is LGHNA and CDR2 YNFKEQ. The CDR3 here is CASSQWRGLDTQYF. The CDR3 nucleotides are TGTGCCAGCAGCCAATGGCGGGGGTTAGATACGCAGTATTTT.

J is TRBJ1-6 and V is TRBV3-1 (or the pseudogene TRBV3-2); 8 bases are shared with TRBD1. The CDR3 is 20 residues long. CDR1 LGHDT and CDR2 YNNKEL come from the germline V gene (reference sequence). Germline trimming cut 5 bases from V and 0 bases from J; bases unmatched to any gene: 15. The CDR3 DNA reads as TGTGCCAGCAGCAGAATAATCAACACAGGGGGGAGCTCCTATAATTCACCCCTCCACTTT. This encodes CASSRIINTGGSSYNSPLHF.

The chain uses TRBV14 and TRBJ2-3, with D uncertain. Between the trimmed V and J ends, which lost 8 bases and 1 base, there was a span of 10 bases. CDR1 and CDR2 (germline): SGHDN, FVKESK. There are 13 residues in the CDR3. CDR3 loop: CASRAQGTDTQYF. In DNA, the CDR3 is TGTGCCAGCCGCGCTCAGGGCACAGATACGCAGTATTTT.

V is TRBV3-1 (or the pseudogene TRBV3-2) and J is TRBJ1-2; tentative D call: TRBD1 (6 bases). The ends were cut back, 0 bases at V and 4 bases at J, with 12 bases in the middle. Germline V CDR1 and CDR2: LGHDT, YNNKEL (reference sequence). CDR3 length equals 15 residues. As DNA, the CDR3 is TGTGCCAGCAGCCAAGATCTTGACAGGTCCTATGGCTACACCTTC. Translating it yields CASSQDLDRSYGYTF.

This chain joins TRBV6-5 and TRBJ1-6, with unresolved D. V lost 1 base to trimming and J lost 7 bases, with 2 bases between them. This CDR3 is 12 amino acids long. Germline CDR1 and CDR2: MNHEY and SVGAGI. CDR3 sequence (DNA): TGTGCCAGCAGTTACTTAAATTCACCCCTCCACTTT. Its translation is CASSYLNSPLHF.

The chain joins TRBV13 to TRBJ1-2, with D possibly matching TRBD1 (5 bases). Germline values: CDR1 PRHDT, CDR2 FYEKMQ (reference sequence). The CDR3 totals 13 residues. V lost 3 bases to trimming and J lost 5 bases, with 10 bases between them. The CDR3 DNA follows: TGTGCCAGCAGCTTGGCCGGGACTTATGGCTACACCTTC. Amino acid sequence: CASSLAGTYGYTF.

This rearrangement joins TRBV15 to TRBJ2-5; tentatively, D is TRBD2 (6 bases). The CDR3 is made up of 16 amino acids. Germline values: CDR1 LNHNV, CDR2 YYDKDF (reference sequence). The V and J ends lost 3 bases and 4 bases respectively, with 18 bases between them. As DNA, the CDR3 is TGTGCCACCAGCAGGGGAGGCAGGGTGGGCGGAGAGACCCAGTACTTC. It specifies CATSRGGRVGGETQYF.

V and J are TRBV20-1 and TRBJ1-2, with 10 bases matching TRBD1. The CDR3 extends over 14 amino acids. CDR1 and CDR2 (germline): DFQATT, SNEGSKA (reference sequence). Losses at the gene ends were 3 bases for V and 5 bases for J; bases not matched to a gene: 6. In nucleotides, the CDR3 is TGCAGTGCTAGTCCGGGACAGGGGTGGTATGGCTACACCTTC. Residues: CSASPGQGWYGYTF.

This clone occurred once. The chain recombines TRBV14 with TRBJ1-1; the D gene is possibly TRBD1 (5 bases). The CDR3 consists of 13 residues. V was pared by 4 bases and J by 2 bases, with 8 bases between. CDR1 and CDR2 (germline): SGHDN, FVKESK. CDR3 DNA: TGTGCCAGCAGCCGACAGCGAAACACTGAAGCTTTCTTT. It specifies CASSRQRNTEAFF.

The DNA for the CDR3 is TGTGCTAGTGGCAAGGGACAGGGCGGGTTCGGACTAAATGAAAAACTGTTTTTT. The encoded protein is CASGKGQGGFGLNEKLFF. The chain has TRBV12-5 and TRBJ1-4; 9 bases are shared with TRBD1. CDR1 is LGHNT, CDR2 FRNRAP, per germline. The junction had 16 bases not matched to a gene; V was cut back by 6 bases and J by 5 bases. The CDR3 covers 18 residues.

This clone has a single count. V and J are TRBV15 and TRBJ1-2, with TRBD1 identical over 8 bases. This CDR3 comprises 15 residues. Germline loops: CDR1 LNHNV, CDR2 YYDKDF (reference sequence). The junction had 8 bases not matched to a gene; V was cut back by 3 bases and J by 5 bases. The CDR3 here is CATSSAQGVAYGYTF. The DNA for the CDR3 is TGTGCCACCAGCAGTGCACAGGGGGTTGCGTATGGCTACACCTTC. The whole variable domain, remainder taken from reference TRBV15 and TRBJ1-2, is DAMVIQNPRYQVTQFGKPVTLSCSQTLNHNVMYWYQQKSSQAPKLLFHYYDKDFNNEADTPDNFQSRRPNTSFCFLDIRSPGLGDTAMYLCATSSAQGVAYGYTFGSGTRLTVV.

The chain couples TRBV19 to TRBJ1-4; D is unclear. Germline V lookup: CDR1 LNHDA, CDR2 SQIVND (reference sequence). V lost 5 bases to trimming and J lost 7 bases, with 14 bases between them. This CDR3 is built from 14 residues. CDR3 DNA: TGTGCCAGTAGTGGTGCGGGTGGTATTGAAAAACTGTTTTTT. Residues: CASSGAGGIEKLFF.

The CDR3 bases are TGTGCCAGCAGCCGGGACAGGGGGGAGACCCAGTACTTC. Protein: CASSRDRGETQYF. This chain uses TRBV5-8 with TRBJ2-5; 11 nucleotides align to TRBD1. CDR1 is SGHTS, CDR2 YDEGEE, per germline. J was trimmed by 5 bases and V by 4 bases; bases with no gene match: 1. The CDR3 sequence is 13 residues long.

The chain carries TRBV6-2 or TRBV6-3 and TRBJ1-1; D remains ambiguous. The germline V gene encodes CDR1 MNHEY and CDR2 SVGEGT. The V and J ends lost 0 bases and 3 bases respectively, with 11 bases between them. The length of the CDR3 is 15 residues. CDR3 sequence reads: CASSYSPGRYTEAFF. In nucleotides, the CDR3 is TGTGCCAGCAGTTACTCACCGGGGAGGTACACTGAAGCTTTCTTT.

The chain carries TRBV29-1 and TRBJ2-7; 11 bases map to TRBD2. The ends lost 4 bases at V and 5 bases at J; junction bases unmatched: 4. From germline, CDR1 is SQVTM and CDR2 ANQGSEA. CDR3 length: 13 residues. CDR3 region: CSVGLAGGHEQYF. CDR3 bases: TGCAGCGTTGGCCTAGCGGGGGGCCACGAGCAGTACTTC.

The chain recombines TRBV7-6 with TRBJ2-7, with TRBD2 identical over 10 bases. J was trimmed by 6 bases and V by 2 bases; bases with no gene match: 7. This CDR3 has 15 amino acids. Germline CDR1 SGHVS, CDR2 FNYEAQ. The CDR3 spells CASSLQSGGATEQYF. CDR3 DNA: TGTGCCAGCAGCTTACAGAGCGGGGGGGCCACCGAGCAGTACTTC.

This clone appeared once. The gene calls are TRBV7-9 and TRBJ1-3; D is unresolved. The CDR3 is 16 amino acids. Germline CDR1 and CDR2: SEHNR and FQNEAQ (reference sequence). Trimming removed 1 base at V and 0 bases at J, with 10 bases between. CDR3 nucleotide sequence: TGTGCCAGCAGCTTAGAGGCGGGTTACTCTGGAAACACCATATATTTT. This codes for CASSLEAGYSGNTIYF.

V is TRBV3-1 (or the pseudogene TRBV3-2) and J is TRBJ2-1, with TRBD1 matching 8 bases. Looked up from germline, CDR1 is LGHDT and CDR2 is YNNKEL (reference sequence). V shed 0 bases and J 15 bases; nucleotides not matched to a gene: 10. This CDR3 has 14 residues. DNA for the CDR3: TGTGCCAGCAGCCAAGAGGACAGGGCAAGTTCGTCGTTCTTC. Protein: CASSQEDRASSSFF.

This chain connects TRBV2 to TRBJ2-2; D perhaps matches TRBD2 (6 bases). CDR3 length: 16 amino acids. V was clipped by 3 bases and J by 7 bases, with 18 bases between them. Germline V CDR1 and CDR2: SNHLY, FYNNEI. The CDR3 nucleotides are TGTGCCAGCAGTGAGGAGGGTAGTGAGGTTGGCGGGGAGCTGTTTTTT. Its translation is CASSEEGSEVGGELFF.

J is TRBJ1-1 and V is TRBV5-5; D is ambiguous. Germline assignment: CDR1 SGHKS and CDR2 YYEKEE (reference sequence). CDR3 length equals 19 residues. V lost 0 bases to trimming and J lost 3 bases, with 24 bases between them. The CDR3, as DNA: TGTGCCAGCAGCTTGGTTGAGCAGATTGGTTCGAGCCGGGACACTGAAGCTTTCTTT. Residues: CASSLVEQIGSSRDTEAFF.